This passage covers 13 T cell receptor beta chains from one sample sequenced in a study of Graves' ophthalmopathy and Graves' hyperthyroidism. Beta-chain TCR CDR3 regions were amplified from RNA transcripts. The first round was an RT-PCR with HTBI primers, and the second round was a multiplex PCR. TCRdb recomputed calls from the multiplex PCR reads with MiXCR, one row per CDR3 protein. The sample lists 400,000 or so distinct CDR3 sequences; approximately 15% were seen once. The source material was peripheral blood. All receptors come from a woman between 18 and 29 years old with stable Graves' hyperthyroidism.

The V and J genes are TRBV11-2 and TRBJ1-1; D is perhaps TRBD1 (5 bases). Germline CDR1 reads SGHAT; CDR2 reads FQNNGV. The CDR3 has 14 amino acids. Trimming took off 3 bases at V and 3 bases at J, with 11 bases between the two ends. CDR3 loop: CASSFWEGYTEAFF. The CDR3 DNA reads TGTGCCAGCAGCTTTTGGGAGGGGTACACTGAAGCTTTCTTT.

This chain links TRBV4-1 with TRBJ2-2; 9 bases align to TRBD2. V shed 3 bases and J 4 bases; nucleotides not matched to a gene: 6. This CDR3 has 16 residues. The germline gives CDR1 MGHRA, CDR2 YSYEKL. The CDR3: CASSHLAGRSTGELFF. As DNA, the CDR3 is TGCGCCAGCAGCCACCTAGCGGGGAGATCCACCGGGGAGCTGTTTTTT.

A remark on this clonotype: A read error is likely, as this CDR3 ends without the conserved phenylalanine or tryptophan. The chain uses TRBV7-9 and TRBJ1-2, with D unresolved. There are 12 residues in the CDR3. The ends were cut back, 2 bases at V and 10 bases at J, with 11 bases in the middle. In germline, CDR1 is SEHNR, CDR2 FQNEAQ (reference sequence). CDR3 in amino acids: CASSLNYDDYTL. DNA for the CDR3: TGTGCCAGCAGCTTAAATTACGATGACTACACCTTA.

This clonotype was counted at least ten times. V usage is TRBV9 and J usage is TRBJ2-2; maybe TRBD2 (5 bases). There are 12 residues in the CDR3. Trimming stripped 10 bases from V and 3 bases from J, with 10 bases between. Germline values: CDR1 SGDLS, CDR2 YYNGEE. DNA for the CDR3: TGTGCCTCCGAGAGGGACACCGGGGAGCTGTTTTTT. Its translation: CASERDTGELFF.

The chain employs TRBV7-2 and TRBJ2-2, with D perhaps TRBD2 (6 bases). V was trimmed by 0 bases and J by 4 bases, leaving 15 bases between them. The germline V gene encodes CDR1 SGHTA and CDR2 FQGNSA. This CDR3 is 17 amino acids long. Written as DNA, the CDR3 is TGTGCCAGCAGCTTAGCGCTGGGGGGTAGTGGCACCGGGGAGCTGTTTTTT. Encoded protein: CASSLALGGSGTGELFF.

This clonotype was observed many times. The chain links TRBV10-1 to TRBJ1-1; D remains unclear. The V gene's germline CDR1 is WNHNN and CDR2 SYGVQD (reference sequence). Trimming took off 0 bases at V and 1 base at J, with 9 bases between the two ends. This CDR3 is built from 15 residues. The CDR3 region has the DNA TGCGCCAGCAGTGAGTCGAGGTGGAAGAACACTGAAGCTTTCTTT. It translates to CASSESRWKNTEAFF.

The table lists this clonotype with many counts. The chain is built from TRBV19 and TRBJ1-5; tentatively, D is TRBD1 (6 bases). Looked up from germline, CDR1 is LNHDA and CDR2 is SQIVND (reference sequence). Trimming pared 6 bases from V and 7 bases from J, leaving 19 bases between. The CDR3 totals 15 residues. DNA of the CDR3: TGTGCCAGTAGCCCGAGGGACACTCGTTTGCAGCCCCAGCATTTT. Translating gives CASSPRDTRLQPQHF.

This clonotype was counted a few times. This chain links TRBV29-1 with TRBJ1-1, with a tentative D call TRBD1 (6 bases). The CDR3 length is 13 residues. CDR1 and CDR2 from the germline V gene are SQVTM and ANQGSEA. V was clipped by 5 bases and J by 5 bases, with 15 bases between them. CDR3 nucleotide sequence: TGCAGCGTTCAAGTGGGGGGGCGAACTGAAGCTTTCTTT. This gives the protein CSVQVGGRTEAFF.

There are many counts of this clonotype. The rearrangement uses TRBV29-1 and TRBJ2-5; 8 nucleotides match TRBD1. CDR1 is SQVTM, CDR2 ANQGSEA, per germline. This CDR3 has 14 amino acids. With 6 bases clipped from V and 3 bases from J, the junction kept 9 bases outside the gene matches. CDR3: CSVARTGYKETQYF. The DNA of the CDR3 is TGCAGCGTGGCCCGGACAGGGTACAAAGAGACCCAGTACTTC.

There are many counts of this clonotype. The J gene is TRBJ1-2, the V gene TRBV6-1; TRBD1 agrees at 7 bases. The junction had 6 bases not matched to a gene; V was cut back by 6 bases and J by 2 bases. Germline-derived CDR1 and CDR2 are MNHNS and SASEGT. The CDR3 contains 14 residues. CDR3 bases: TGTGCCAGCAGCCGGCTGGGACAGAACTATGGCTACACCTTC. As protein: CASSRLGQNYGYTF.

Many counts were recorded for this clonotype. The rearrangement links TRBV4-1 to TRBJ1-5; maybe TRBD1 (6 bases). The germline CDR1 and CDR2 sequences are MGHRA and YSYEKL. Trimming pared 4 bases from V and 1 base from J, leaving 14 bases between. CDR3 length equals 16 residues. In nucleotides, the CDR3 is TGCGCCAGCAGCCGTAACCAAGGACAGAGCAATCAGCCCCAGCATTTT. As protein: CASSRNQGQSNQPQHF.

CDR3 in amino acids: CASSWRAVTEAFF. The DNA of the CDR3 is TGTGCCAGTAGTTGGAGGGCGGTCACTGAAGCTTTCTTT. This chain links TRBV19 with TRBJ1-1; D is uncertain. The V gene lost 5 bases and the J gene lost 4 bases, with 11 bases spanning the gap. There are 13 residues in the CDR3. Looked up from germline, CDR1 is LNHDA and CDR2 is SQIVND (reference sequence).

Many counts were recorded for this clonotype. The chain recombines TRBV20-1 with TRBJ2-5; no clear D gene. V was cut by 6 bases and J by 4 bases, with 6 bases left in between. The CDR3 sequence is 10 residues long. Germline lookup yields CDR1 DFQATT and CDR2 SNEGSKA (reference sequence). CDR3 nucleotides: TGCAGTGCACAAGGAGAGACCCAGTACTTC. Amino acids: CSAQGETQYF.